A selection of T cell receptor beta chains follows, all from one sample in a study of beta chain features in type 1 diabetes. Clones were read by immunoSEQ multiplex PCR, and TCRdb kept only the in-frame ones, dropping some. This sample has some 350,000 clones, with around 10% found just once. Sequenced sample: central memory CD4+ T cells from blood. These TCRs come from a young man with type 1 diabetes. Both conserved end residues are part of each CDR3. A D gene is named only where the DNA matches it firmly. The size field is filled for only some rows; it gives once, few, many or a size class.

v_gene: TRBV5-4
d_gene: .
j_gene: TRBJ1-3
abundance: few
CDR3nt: TGTGCCAGCAGCTTGGGTGGGGTCGGTGGAAACACCATATATTTT
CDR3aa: CASSLGGVGGNTIYF

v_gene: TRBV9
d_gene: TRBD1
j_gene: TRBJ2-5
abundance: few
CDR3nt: TGTGCCAGCACCGGGACAGGGAGAGAGACCCAGTACTTC
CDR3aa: CASTGTGRETQYF

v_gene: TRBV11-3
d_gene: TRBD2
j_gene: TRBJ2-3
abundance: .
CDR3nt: TGTGCCAGCAGCGACGGGACTAGCGGACGTCAAGATACGCAGTATTTT
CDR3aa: CASSDGTSGRQDTQYF

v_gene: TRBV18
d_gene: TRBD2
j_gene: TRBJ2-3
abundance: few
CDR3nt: TGTGCCAGCTCACCCGCTAGCGGAAGCACAGATACGCAGTATTTT
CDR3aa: CASSPASGSTDTQYF

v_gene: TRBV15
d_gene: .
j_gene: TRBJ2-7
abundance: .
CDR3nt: TGTGCCACCAGCAGAGCAGGGACGGGCGAGCAGTACTTC
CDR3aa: CATSRAGTGEQYF

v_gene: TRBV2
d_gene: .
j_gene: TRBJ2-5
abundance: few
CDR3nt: TGTGCCAGCAGTGAATGGACGAATCGGGAGACCCAGTACTTC
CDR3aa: CASSEWTNRETQYF

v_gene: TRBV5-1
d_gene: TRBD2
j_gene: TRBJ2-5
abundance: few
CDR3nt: TGCGCCAGCAGCTTGATGGTAGCGGGCTCTCAAGAGACCCAGTACTTC
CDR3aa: CASSLMVAGSQETQYF

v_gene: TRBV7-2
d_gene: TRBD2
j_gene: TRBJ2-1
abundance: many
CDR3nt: TGTGCCAGCAGCTTTCGTAGCGGGTTGAACAATGAGCAGTTCTTC
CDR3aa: CASSFRSGLNNEQFF

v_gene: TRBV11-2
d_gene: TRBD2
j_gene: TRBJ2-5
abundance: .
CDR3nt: TGTGCCAGCAGCTTACTAGCGGGAGGAAGACAAGAGACCCAGTACTTC
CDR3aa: CASSLLAGGRQETQYF

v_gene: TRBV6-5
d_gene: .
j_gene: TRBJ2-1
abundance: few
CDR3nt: TGTGCCAGCAACCCCCTAGGGTCCTACAATGAGCAGTTCTTC
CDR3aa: CASNPLGSYNEQFF

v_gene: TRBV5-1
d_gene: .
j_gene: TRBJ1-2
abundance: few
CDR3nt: TGCGCCAGCAGCCCCCCGGAGGGAATCTATGGCTACACCTTC
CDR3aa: CASSPPEGIYGYTF

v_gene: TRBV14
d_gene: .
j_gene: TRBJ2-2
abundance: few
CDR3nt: TGTGCCAGCAGCCAAGATAAGGGCTTATGGAACACCGGGGAGCTGTTTTTT
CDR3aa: CASSQDKGLWNTGELFF

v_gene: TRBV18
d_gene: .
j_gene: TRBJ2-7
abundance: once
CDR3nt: TGTGCCAGCTCACGCGGGACCGTTTACGAGCAGTACTTC
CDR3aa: CASSRGTVYEQYF

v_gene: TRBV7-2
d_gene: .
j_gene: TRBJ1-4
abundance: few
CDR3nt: TGTGCCAGCAGCTTAAGTTTATCAGGGAGTGAAAAACTGTTTTTT
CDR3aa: CASSLSLSGSEKLFF

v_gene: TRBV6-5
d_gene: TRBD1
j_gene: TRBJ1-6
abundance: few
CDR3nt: TGTGCCAGCAGTGCCCCGGGGACAGGGGGCTCACCCCTCCACTTT
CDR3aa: CASSAPGTGGSPLHF

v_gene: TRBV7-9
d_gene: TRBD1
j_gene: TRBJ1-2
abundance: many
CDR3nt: TGTGCCAGCAGCCAAGCCGGGACAGGCGTCTATGGCTACACCTTC
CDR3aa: CASSQAGTGVYGYTF

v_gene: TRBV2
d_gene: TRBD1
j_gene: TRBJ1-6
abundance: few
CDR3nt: TGTGCCAGCAGCAGACAGGGGACTAATAATTCACCCCTCCACTTT
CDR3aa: CASSRQGTNNSPLHF